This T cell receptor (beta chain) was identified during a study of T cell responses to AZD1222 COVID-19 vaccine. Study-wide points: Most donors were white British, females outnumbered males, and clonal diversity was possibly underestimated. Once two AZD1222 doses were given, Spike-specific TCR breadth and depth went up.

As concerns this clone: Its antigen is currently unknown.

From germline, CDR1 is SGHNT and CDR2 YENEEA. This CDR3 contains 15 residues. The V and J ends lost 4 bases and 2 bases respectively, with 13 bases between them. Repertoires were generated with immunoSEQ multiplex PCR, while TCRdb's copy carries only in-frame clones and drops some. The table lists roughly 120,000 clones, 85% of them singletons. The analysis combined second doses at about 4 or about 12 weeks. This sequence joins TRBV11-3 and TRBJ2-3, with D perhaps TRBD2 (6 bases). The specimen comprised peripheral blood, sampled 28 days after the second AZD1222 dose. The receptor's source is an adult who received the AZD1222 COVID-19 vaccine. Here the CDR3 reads CASSSWRGDTDTQYF. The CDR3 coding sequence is TGTGCCAGCAGCTCCTGGAGGGGAGACACAGATACGCAGTATTTT.